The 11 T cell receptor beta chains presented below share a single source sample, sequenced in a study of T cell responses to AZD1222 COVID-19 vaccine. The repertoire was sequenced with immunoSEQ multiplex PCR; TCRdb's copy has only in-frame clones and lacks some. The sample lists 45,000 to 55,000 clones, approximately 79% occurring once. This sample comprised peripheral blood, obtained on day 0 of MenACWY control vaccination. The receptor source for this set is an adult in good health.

CDR3 loop: CASSDSISGYTDTQYF. In DNA, the CDR3 is TGTGCCAGCAGTGACTCAATTTCGGGGTACACAGATACGCAGTATTTT. The chain recombines TRBV6-4 with TRBJ2-3; possible D gene TRBD2, 5 bases. The CDR3 spans 16 residues. Trimming removed 0 bases from V and 2 bases from J, with 12 bases in between. CDR1 and CDR2 from the germline V gene are MRHNA and SNTAGT.

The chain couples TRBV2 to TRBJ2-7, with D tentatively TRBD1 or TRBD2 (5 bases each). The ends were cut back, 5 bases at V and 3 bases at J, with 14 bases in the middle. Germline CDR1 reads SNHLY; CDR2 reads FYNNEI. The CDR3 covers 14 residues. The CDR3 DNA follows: TGTGCCAGCAGTCCCGGGACGCAGAGCTACGAGCAGTACTTC. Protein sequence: CASSPGTQSYEQYF.

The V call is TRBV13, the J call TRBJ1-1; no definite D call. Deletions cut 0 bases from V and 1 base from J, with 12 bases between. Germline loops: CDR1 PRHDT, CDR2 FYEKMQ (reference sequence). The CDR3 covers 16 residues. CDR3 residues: CASSLGFPRENTEAFF. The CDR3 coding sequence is TGTGCCAGCAGCTTAGGGTTTCCGAGGGAGAACACTGAAGCTTTCTTT.

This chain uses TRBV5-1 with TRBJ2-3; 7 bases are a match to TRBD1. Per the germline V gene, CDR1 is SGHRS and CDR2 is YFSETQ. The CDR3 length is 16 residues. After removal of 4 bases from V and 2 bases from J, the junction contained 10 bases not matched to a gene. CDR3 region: CASSLAPGQTTDTQYF. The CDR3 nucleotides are TGCGCCAGCAGCCTGGCCCCGGGACAGACCACAGATACGCAGTATTTT.

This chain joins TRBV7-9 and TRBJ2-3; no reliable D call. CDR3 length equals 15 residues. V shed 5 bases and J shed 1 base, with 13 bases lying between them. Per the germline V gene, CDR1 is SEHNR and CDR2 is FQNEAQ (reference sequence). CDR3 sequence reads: CASSPSPTRTDTQYF. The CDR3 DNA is TGTGCCAGCAGCCCCTCTCCAACTCGCACAGATACGCAGTATTTT.

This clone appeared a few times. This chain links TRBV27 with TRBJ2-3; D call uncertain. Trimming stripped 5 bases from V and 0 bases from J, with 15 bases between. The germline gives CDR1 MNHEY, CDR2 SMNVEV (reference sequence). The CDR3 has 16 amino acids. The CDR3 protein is CASSPRRSKSTDTQYF. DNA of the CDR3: TGTGCCAGCAGTCCCCGTCGCAGTAAAAGCACAGATACGCAGTATTTT.

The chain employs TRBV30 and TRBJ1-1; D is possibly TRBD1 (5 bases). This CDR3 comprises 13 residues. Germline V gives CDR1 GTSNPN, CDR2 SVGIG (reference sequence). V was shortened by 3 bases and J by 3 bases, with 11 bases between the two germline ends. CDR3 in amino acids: CAWRFRVDTEAFF. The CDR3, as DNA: TGTGCCTGGAGATTCAGGGTCGACACTGAAGCTTTCTTT.

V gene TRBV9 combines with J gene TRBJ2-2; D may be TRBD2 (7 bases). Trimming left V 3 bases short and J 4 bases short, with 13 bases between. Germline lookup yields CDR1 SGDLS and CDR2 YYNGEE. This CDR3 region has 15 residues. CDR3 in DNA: TGTGCCAGCAGCGAAGGGGGACTATCCACCGGGGAGCTGTTTTTT. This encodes CASSEGGLSTGELFF.

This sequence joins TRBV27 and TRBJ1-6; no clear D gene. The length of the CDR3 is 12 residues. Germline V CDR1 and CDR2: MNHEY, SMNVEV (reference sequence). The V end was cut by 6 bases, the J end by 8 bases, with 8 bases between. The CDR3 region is CASRRLDSPLHF. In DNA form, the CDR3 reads TGTGCCAGCAGGAGACTGGATTCACCCCTCCACTTT.

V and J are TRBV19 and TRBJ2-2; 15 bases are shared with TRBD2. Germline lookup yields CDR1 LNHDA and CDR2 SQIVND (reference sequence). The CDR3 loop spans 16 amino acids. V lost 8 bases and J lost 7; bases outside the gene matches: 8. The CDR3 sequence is CASRPGTSGGNGELFF. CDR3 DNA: TGTGCCAGTCGGCCGGGGACTAGCGGGGGGAACGGGGAGCTGTTTTTT.

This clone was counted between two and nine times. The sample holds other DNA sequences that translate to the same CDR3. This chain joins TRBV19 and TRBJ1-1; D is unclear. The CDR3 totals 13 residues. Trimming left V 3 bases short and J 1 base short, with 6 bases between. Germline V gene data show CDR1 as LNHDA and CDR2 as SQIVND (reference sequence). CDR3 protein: CASSISRNTEAFF. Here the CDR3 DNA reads TGTGCCAGTAGTATCAGTAGGAACACTGAAGCTTTCTTT. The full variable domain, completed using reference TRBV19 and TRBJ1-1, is DGGITQSPKYLFRKEGQNVTLSCEQNLNHDAMYWYRQDPGQGLRLIYYSQIVNDFQKGDIAEGYSVSREKKESFPLTVTSAQKNPTAFYLCASSISRNTEAFFGQGTRLTVV.